This T cell receptor beta chain appears in the sequencing data of a study of cytomegalovirus exposure and HLA in healthy donors. Measured with immunoSEQ multiplex PCR; TCRdb has only the in-frame clones, and not every one. Of roughly 64,000 clones in the sample, around 95% were seen once. Comment on this clone: In the same sample, other DNA sequences code for this CDR3.

This CDR3 is built from 13 residues. CDR1 GTSNPN and CDR2 SVGIG come from the germline V gene (reference sequence). V lost 2 bases to trimming and J lost 4 bases, with 9 bases between them. It was the approximately 130-subject validation cohort, separate from the approximately 700-subject first cohort, to which the donors belonged. Material: PBMCs. The V gene is TRBV30, the J gene TRBJ1-5, with D maybe TRBD1 (5 bases). The receptor's source is a woman aged 18 to 35 in good health and CMV-seropositive. DNA for the CDR3: TGTGCCTGGAGTACTCAGGGTAATCAGCCCCAGCATTTT. Amino acids: CAWSTQGNQPQHF. Filled out from reference TRBV30 and TRBJ1-5, the complete variable domain reads SQTIHQWPATLVQPVGSPLSLECTVEGTSNPNLYWYRQAAGRGLQLLFYSVGIGQISSEVPQNLSASRPQDRQFILSSKKLLLSDSGFYLCAWSTQGNQPQHFGDGTRLSIL.